A selection of T cell receptor beta chains follows, all from one sample in a study of OX40 agonist ivuxolimab in advanced cancers. Profiled with immunoSEQ multiplex PCR; TCRdb holds only in-frame clones, not every one. This table has tens of thousands of clones, 75% to 90% appearing once. This specimen was CD4+ or CD8+ T cells sorted from blood, taken in a trial of the OX40 agonist ivuxolimab. These receptors all come from an adult with an advanced solid tumor such as melanoma, head and neck, liver or kidney cancer. Both conserved end residues are part of each CDR3. The D gene is left open where the match is weak. Clone sizes are given selectively: once, few, many, or a class where the clone is expanded.

j_call	d_call	clone_size	v_call	cdr3_nt	cdr3_aa
TRBJ1-1	TRBD1	.	TRBV7-9	TGTGCCAGCAGCCGGGACGGACAGGGGGCGTCTAAAGCTTTCTTT	CASSRDGQGASKAFF
TRBJ2-5	TRBD2	.	TRBV6-1	TGTGCTAGCAGGGCGGGAGGTGTCGAGACCCAGTACTTC	CASRAGGVETQYF
TRBJ2-5	.	once	TRBV11-2	TGTGCCAGCAGCTTATCGACCCCTGTAAAGACCCAGTACTTC	CASSLSTPVKTQYF
TRBJ2-7	.	.	TRBV27	TGTGCCAGCAGTATGCTTTTAGGGGAAAGCGAGCAGTACTTC	CASSMLLGESEQYF
TRBJ2-1	.	.	TRBV9	TGTGCCAGCAGCCCTCCCATTTCCTACAATGAGCAGTTCTTC	CASSPPISYNEQFF
TRBJ2-7	.	.	TRBV27	TGTGCCAGCAGTTTAACCCCAGCCCGAAGCTCCTACGAGCAGTACTTC	CASSLTPARSSYEQYF
TRBJ2-5	.	.	TRBV19	TGTGCCAGTAGTATGGCAGTCCAAGAGACCCAGTACTTC	CASSMAVQETQYF
TRBJ2-3	TRBD1	.	TRBV27	TGTGCCAGCACCCCCGGACAGGGGGTGAGTGGTACGCAGTATTTT	CASTPGQGVSGTQYF
TRBJ1-1	.	medium-sized	TRBV5-4	TGTGCCAGCAGCTTCGGGACCGCGAACACTGAAGCTTTCTTT	CASSFGTANTEAFF
TRBJ2-7	TRBD1	.	TRBV19	TGTGCCAGTAGTGCCAGGACAGGCCAATCGGCCTACGAGCAGTACTTC	CASSARTGQSAYEQYF
TRBJ2-5	TRBD1	.	TRBV30	TGTGCCTGGGAGACAGGGGGCTACCAAGAGACCCAGTACTTC	CAWETGGYQETQYF
TRBJ2-7	.	.	TRBV28	TGTGCCAGCAGTTTCCAGGGCTCCTACGAGCAGTACTTC	CASSFQGSYEQYF
TRBJ1-1	.	.	TRBV6-5	TGTGCCAGCAGTTGGGCAGGGAAGGGTGAAGCTTTCTTT	CASSWAGKGEAFF
TRBJ2-3	.	.	TRBV5-1	TGCGCCAGCAGCCCCTGGGGCCCGACAGATACGCAGTATTTT	CASSPWGPTDTQYF
TRBJ2-2	.	.	TRBV10-3	TGTGCCATCAGTGACGGGTTCGGAGGGGTAGTGACCGGGGAGCTGTTTTTT	CAISDGFGGVVTGELFF
TRBJ1-1	.	.	TRBV28	TGTGCCAGCAGTTTAATTCATGTGAACACTGAAGCTTTCTTT	CASSLIHVNTEAFF
TRBJ2-7	TRBD1	once	TRBV14	TGTGCCAGCAGCCAAGTAGACAGGGGCTACGAGCAGTACTTC	CASSQVDRGYEQYF
TRBJ1-2	.	.	TRBV7-9	TGTGCCAGCGACGGACAGCAAAGCCCCCACTATGGCTACACCTTC	CASDGQQSPHYGYTF
TRBJ2-1	TRBD2	.	TRBV29-1	TGCAGCCTAGCGGGAGACTCCTACAATGAGCAGTTCTTC	CSLAGDSYNEQFF
TRBJ1-5	TRBD1	.	TRBV4-2	TGTGCCAGCAGCCAAGGGACAGGGGGACAGCCCCAGCATTTT	CASSQGTGGQPQHF
TRBJ2-5	.	.	TRBV7-9	TGTGCCAGCAGCTTACCCGGCGAGAGCCAAGAGACCCAGTACTTC	CASSLPGESQETQYF
TRBJ1-2	.	once	TRBV27	TGTGCCAGCATCTCCCCAAACTATGGCTACACCTTC	CASISPNYGYTF
TRBJ2-5	.	.	TRBV27	TGTGCCAGCAGCCGCCCGGGGGACCAAGAGACCCAGTACTTC	CASSRPGDQETQYF
TRBJ2-7	TRBD1	.	TRBV13	TGTGCCAGCAGCCGGACAGGGGGGGACTACGAGCAGTACTTC	CASSRTGGDYEQYF
TRBJ2-1	.	.	TRBV4-1	TGCGCCAGCAGCCAAGAGACGGGGTATGAGCAGTTCTTC	CASSQETGYEQFF
TRBJ2-5	TRBD1	.	TRBV29-1	TGCAGCGTTGCCGCAGGGGGCCTCGAGACCCAGTACTTC	CSVAAGGLETQYF
TRBJ2-7	.	.	TRBV27	TGTGCCAGCAGTCCACAGGGTGGCGAGCAGTACTTC	CASSPQGGEQYF
TRBJ1-4	.	.	TRBV29-1	TGCAGCGTTGGCGGGAGAGCGGGGGATATTAATGAAAAACTGTTTTTT	CSVGGRAGDINEKLFF
TRBJ2-7	TRBD1	once	TRBV29-1	TGCAGCGCCCGTGGACAGGGGACTTCCTACGAGCAGTACTTC	CSARGQGTSYEQYF
TRBJ2-1	.	.	TRBV9	TGTGCCAGCAGCGTAGTTCTTAGCGATGAGCAGTTCTTC	CASSVVLSDEQFF
TRBJ1-5	TRBD1	.	TRBV15	TGTGCCACCAGCACGAGGACAGGAAGGGATCAGCCCCAGCATTTT	CATSTRTGRDQPQHF
TRBJ1-1	.	.	TRBV5-8	TGTGCCAGCAGCTTCTTCCGGGACTTGAACACTGAAGCTTTCTTT	CASSFFRDLNTEAFF